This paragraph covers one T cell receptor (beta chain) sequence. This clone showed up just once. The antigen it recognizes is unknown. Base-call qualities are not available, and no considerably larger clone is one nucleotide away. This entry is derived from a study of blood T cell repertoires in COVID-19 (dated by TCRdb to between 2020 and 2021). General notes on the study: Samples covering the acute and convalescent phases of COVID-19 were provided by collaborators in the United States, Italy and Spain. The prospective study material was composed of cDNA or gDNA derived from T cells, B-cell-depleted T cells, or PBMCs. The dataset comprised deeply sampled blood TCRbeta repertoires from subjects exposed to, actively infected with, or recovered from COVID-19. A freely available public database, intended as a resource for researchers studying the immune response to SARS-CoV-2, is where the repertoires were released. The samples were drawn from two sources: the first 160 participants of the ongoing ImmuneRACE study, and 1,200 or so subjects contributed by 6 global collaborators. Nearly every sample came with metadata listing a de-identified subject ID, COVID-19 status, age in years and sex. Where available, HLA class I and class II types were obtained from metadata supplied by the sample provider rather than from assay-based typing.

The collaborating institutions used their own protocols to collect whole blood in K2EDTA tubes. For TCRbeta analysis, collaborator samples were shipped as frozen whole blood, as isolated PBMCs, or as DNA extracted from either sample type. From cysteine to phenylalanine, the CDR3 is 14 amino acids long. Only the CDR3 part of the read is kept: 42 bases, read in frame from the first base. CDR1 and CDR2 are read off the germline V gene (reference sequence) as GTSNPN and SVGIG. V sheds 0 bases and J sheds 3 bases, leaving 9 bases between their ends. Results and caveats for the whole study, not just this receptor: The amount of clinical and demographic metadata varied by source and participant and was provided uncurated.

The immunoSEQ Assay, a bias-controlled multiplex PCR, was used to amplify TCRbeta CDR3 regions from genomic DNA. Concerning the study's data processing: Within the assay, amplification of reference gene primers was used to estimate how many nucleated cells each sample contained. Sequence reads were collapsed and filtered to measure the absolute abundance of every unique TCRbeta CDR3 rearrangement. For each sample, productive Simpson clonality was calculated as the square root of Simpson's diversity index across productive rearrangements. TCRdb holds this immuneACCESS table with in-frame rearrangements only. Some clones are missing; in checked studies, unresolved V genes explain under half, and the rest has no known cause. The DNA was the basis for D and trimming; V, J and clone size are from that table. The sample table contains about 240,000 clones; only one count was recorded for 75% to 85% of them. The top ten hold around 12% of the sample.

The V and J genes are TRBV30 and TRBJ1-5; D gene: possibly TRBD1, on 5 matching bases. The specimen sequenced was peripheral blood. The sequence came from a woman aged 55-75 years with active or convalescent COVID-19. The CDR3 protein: CAWSVQVNNQPQHF. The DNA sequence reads TGTGCCTGGAGTGTACAGGTTAACAATCAGCCCCAGCATTTT.